This T cell receptor (beta chain) came from a study of cytomegalovirus exposure and HLA in healthy donors (dated by TCRdb to about 2017). Looking at the study overall: According to a later analysis, the 110 or so validation repertoires were produced on the same platform as the roughly 720 repertoires of the first cohort. The study aimed to test whether signatures of past pathogen exposure could be identified by cataloging public T cell receptors. Besides the first cohort of approximately 710 subjects, a separate validation cohort made up of 120 or so different subjects was used. High-throughput TCR immunosequencing, statistical association of individual TCRs with disease status, and machine learning were combined to predict cytomegalovirus infection status.

The donors belonged to the validation cohort of 90 to 150 subjects, which was separate from the approximately 700-subject first cohort. Libraries were constructed by the immunoSEQ multiplex PCR assay. The authors' pipeline ran thus. A statistical classification framework was built for diagnosing cytomegalovirus status from the catalog of TCR beta chain sequences. TCRdb took this table from immuneACCESS and kept in-frame rearrangements with V and J called. Such tables lack part of the clones; where checked against another copy, unresolved V genes explain under half of the gap, and the rest is unexplained. The V and J calls and clone size come from that table; D and trimming were worked out from the DNA. Across this sample there are approximately 300,000 clones, with roughly 90% seen only once. The ten largest clones take up 0.84% of the sample. As concerns this clone: Its antigen target is currently unknown. No much larger clonotype is one base removed from it; base qualities were not supplied.

Measured from the cysteine to the phenylalanine, the CDR3 is 13 residues long. Kept here is only the CDR3 DNA, which spans 39 bases and is read in frame from base 1. Looking up the germline V gene yields CDR1 SQVTM and CDR2 ANQGSEA. V lost 8 bases and J lost 0 bases; the stretch between them is 14 bases long. Overall study outcomes, separate from this receptor: Most TCR sequences were seen in very few donors, while some public TCRs were found in many individuals. In a later analysis, TCRs clustered in the first cohort were found to also tend to co-occur in the 130 or so validation repertoires, with 85% to 95% of cluster scores above 0. A later analysis lacked HLA typing for the validation cohort, so it scored co-occurrence in that cohort across all 120 repertoires. The study listed over 150 TCR beta chains as associated with cytomegalovirus. Cytomegalovirus status was reported to be diagnosed by the classifier with high specificity and sensitivity in both the original and validation cohorts. It was suggested by the authors that the approach could potentially be generalized to other disease states and immunological phenotypes. A few of the identified cytomegalovirus-associated TCR beta chains were confirmed in vitro to be specific for cytomegalovirus antigens.

This TCR came from a woman under 30 in good health and CMV-seronegative. Material for sequencing was PBMCs. This chain joins TRBV29-1 to TRBJ2-7, with no D gene named confidently. The nucleotides read TGCAGCACAATAGACTCGAGCTCCTACGAGCAGTACTTC. This gives the protein CSTIDSSSYEQYF.